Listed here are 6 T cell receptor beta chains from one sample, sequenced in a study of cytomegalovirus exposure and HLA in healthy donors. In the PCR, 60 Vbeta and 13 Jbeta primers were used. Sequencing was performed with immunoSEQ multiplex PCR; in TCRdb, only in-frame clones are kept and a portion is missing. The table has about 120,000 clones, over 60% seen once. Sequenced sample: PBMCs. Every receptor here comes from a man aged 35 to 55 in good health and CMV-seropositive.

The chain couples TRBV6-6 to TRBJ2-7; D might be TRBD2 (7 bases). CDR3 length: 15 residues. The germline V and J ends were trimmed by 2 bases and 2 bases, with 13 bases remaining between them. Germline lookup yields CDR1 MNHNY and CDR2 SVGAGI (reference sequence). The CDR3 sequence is CASSYGQGRAYEQYF. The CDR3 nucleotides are TGTGCCAGCAGTTACGGGCAGGGGAGGGCCTACGAGCAGTACTTC.

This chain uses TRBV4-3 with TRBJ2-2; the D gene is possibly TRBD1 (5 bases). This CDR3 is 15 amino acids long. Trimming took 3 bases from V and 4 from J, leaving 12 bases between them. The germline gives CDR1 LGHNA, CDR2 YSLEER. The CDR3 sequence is CASSHLGRLTGELFF. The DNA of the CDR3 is TGCGCCAGCAGCCACCTGGGGCGGCTCACCGGGGAGCTGTTTTTT.

The CDR3 nucleotides are TGTGCCAGCAGCTTATTCCTAGATACGCAGTATTTT. Translating it yields CASSLFLDTQYF. V usage is TRBV7-9 and J usage is TRBJ2-3, with no clear D. Per the germline V gene, CDR1 is SEHNR and CDR2 is FQNEAQ (reference sequence). Between the trimmed V and J ends, which lost 2 bases and 5 bases, there was a span of 5 bases. This CDR3 spans 12 amino acids. Based on the CDR3 plus reference TRBV7-9 and TRBJ2-3, the full variable domain is DTGVSQNPRHKITKRGQNVTFRCDPISEHNRLYWYRQTLGQGPEFLTYFQNEAQLEKSRLLSDRFSAERPKGSFSTLEIQRTEQGDSAMYLCASSLFLDTQYFGPGTRLTVL.

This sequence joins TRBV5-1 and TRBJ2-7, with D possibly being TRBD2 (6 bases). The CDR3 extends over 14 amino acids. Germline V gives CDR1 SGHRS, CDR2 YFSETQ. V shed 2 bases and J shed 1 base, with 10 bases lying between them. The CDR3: CASSLTGVSYEQYF. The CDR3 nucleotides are TGCGCCAGCAGCTTAACGGGGGTGTCCTACGAGCAGTACTTC.

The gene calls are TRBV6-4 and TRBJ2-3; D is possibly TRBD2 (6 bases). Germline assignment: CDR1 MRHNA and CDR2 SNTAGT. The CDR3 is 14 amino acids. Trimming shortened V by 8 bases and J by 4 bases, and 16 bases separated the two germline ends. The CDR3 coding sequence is TGTGCCAGCCGGGGCGGGAACTACGCAGATACGCAGTATTTT. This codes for CASRGGNYADTQYF.

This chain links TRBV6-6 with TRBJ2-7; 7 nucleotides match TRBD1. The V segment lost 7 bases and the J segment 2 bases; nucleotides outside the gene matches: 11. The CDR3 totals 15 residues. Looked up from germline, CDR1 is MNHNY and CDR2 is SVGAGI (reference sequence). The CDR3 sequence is CASIGRQGFPYEQYF. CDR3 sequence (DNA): TGTGCCAGCATCGGAAGACAGGGATTTCCCTACGAGCAGTACTTC.